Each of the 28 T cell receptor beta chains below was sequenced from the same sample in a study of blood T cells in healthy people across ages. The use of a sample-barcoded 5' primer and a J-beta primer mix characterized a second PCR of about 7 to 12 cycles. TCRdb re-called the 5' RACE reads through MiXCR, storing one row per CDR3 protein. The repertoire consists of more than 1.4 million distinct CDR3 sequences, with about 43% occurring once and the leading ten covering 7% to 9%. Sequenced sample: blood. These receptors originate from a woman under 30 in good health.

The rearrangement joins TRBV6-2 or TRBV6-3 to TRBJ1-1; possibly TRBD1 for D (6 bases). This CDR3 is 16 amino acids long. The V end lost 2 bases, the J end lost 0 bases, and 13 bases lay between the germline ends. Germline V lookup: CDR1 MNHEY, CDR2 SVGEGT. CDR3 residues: CASSYKTGPVNTEAFF. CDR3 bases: TGTGCCAGCAGTTACAAGACAGGACCTGTGAACACTGAAGCTTTCTTT.

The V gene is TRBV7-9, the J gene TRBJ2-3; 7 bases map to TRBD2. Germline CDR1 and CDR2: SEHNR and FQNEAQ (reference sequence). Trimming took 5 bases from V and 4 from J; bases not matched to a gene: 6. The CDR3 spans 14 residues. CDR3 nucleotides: TGTGCCAGCAGCCCCGCTAGCGGAGCAGATACGCAGTATTTT. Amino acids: CASSPASGADTQYF.

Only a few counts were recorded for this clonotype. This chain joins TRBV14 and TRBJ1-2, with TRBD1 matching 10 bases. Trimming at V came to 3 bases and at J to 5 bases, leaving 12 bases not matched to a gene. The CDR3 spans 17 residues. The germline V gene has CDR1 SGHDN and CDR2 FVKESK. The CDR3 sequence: CASSHSTWDRGRYGYTF. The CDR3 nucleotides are TGTGCCAGCAGCCACTCTACTTGGGACAGGGGAAGATATGGCTACACCTTC.

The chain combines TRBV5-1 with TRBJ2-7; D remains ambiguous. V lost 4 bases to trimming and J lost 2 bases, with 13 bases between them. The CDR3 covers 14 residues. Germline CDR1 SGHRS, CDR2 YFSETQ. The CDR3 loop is CASSPGDVAYEQYF. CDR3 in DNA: TGCGCCAGCAGCCCTGGAGACGTTGCCTACGAGCAGTACTTC.

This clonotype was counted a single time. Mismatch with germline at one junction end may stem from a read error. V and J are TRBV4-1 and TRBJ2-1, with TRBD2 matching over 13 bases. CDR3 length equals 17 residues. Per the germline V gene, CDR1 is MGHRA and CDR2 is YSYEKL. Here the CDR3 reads CASSPRTSGSTYKEQFF. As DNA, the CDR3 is TGCGCCAGCAGCCCCCGGACTAGCGGGAGCACCTACAAGGAGCAGTTCTTC.

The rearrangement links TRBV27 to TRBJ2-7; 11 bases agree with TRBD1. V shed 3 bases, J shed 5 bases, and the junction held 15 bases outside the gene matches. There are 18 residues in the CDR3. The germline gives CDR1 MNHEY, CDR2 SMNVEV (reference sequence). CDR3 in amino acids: CASSLSGTGGIFWNEQYF. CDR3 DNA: TGTGCCAGCAGTTTGTCCGGGACAGGGGGTATTTTTTGGAACGAGCAGTACTTC.

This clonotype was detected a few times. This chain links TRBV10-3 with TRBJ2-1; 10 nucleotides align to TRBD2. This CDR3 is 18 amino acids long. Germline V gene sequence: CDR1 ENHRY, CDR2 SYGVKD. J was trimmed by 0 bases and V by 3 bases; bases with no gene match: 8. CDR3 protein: CAISDPGRTSGSYNEQFF. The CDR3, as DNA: TGTGCCATCAGTGACCCTGGTAGGACTAGCGGCTCCTACAATGAGCAGTTCTTC.

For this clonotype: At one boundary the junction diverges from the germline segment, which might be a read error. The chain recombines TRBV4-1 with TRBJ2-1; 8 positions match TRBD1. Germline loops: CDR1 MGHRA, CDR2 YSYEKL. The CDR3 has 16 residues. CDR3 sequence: CAGSHLGTGAYNEQFF. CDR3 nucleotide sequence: TGCGCCGGCAGCCATTTGGGGACAGGAGCTTACAATGAGCAGTTCTTC.

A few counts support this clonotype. CDR3 DNA: TGTGCCAGCAGTTTGACTAGCGGGAGCGGTAACATTCAGTACTTC. It yields the protein CASSLTSGSGNIQYF. This chain uses TRBV6-6 with TRBJ2-4, with 12 bases identical to TRBD2. Germline loops: CDR1 MNHNY, CDR2 SVGAGI (reference sequence). Unmatched junction bases numbered 5, after V lost 4 bases and J lost 7 bases. The CDR3 totals 15 residues.

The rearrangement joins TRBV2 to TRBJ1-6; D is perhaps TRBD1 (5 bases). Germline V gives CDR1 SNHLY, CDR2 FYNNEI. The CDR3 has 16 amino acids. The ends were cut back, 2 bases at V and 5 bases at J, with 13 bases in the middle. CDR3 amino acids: CASSERAGGDNSPLHF. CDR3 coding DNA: TGTGCCAGCAGTGAACGGGCTGGGGGGGATAATTCACCCCTCCACTTT.

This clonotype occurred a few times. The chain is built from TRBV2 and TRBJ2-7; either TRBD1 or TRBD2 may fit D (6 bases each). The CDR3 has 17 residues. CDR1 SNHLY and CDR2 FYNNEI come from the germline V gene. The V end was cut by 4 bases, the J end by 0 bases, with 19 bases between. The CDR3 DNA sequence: TGTGCCAGCAGTGGACCAACAGGGACTGCTAGCTCCTACGAGCAGTACTTC. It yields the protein CASSGPTGTASSYEQYF.

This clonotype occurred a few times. CDR3 coding DNA: TGCAGTGCCAGGGGTCTGGGGACTACCTTAAATGAGCAGTTCTTC. Amino acids: CSARGLGTTLNEQFF. J is TRBJ2-1 and V is TRBV20-1, with D possibly matching TRBD2 (7 bases). Germline values: CDR1 DFQATT, CDR2 SNEGSKA (reference sequence). Trimming cost V 6 bases and J 7 bases, with 22 bases left between them. The CDR3 has 15 amino acids.

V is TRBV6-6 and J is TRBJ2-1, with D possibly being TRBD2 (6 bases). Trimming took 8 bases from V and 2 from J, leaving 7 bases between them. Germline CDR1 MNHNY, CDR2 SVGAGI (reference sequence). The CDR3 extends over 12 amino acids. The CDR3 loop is CASGRPYNEQFF. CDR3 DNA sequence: TGTGCCAGCGGGAGGCCCTACAATGAGCAGTTCTTC.

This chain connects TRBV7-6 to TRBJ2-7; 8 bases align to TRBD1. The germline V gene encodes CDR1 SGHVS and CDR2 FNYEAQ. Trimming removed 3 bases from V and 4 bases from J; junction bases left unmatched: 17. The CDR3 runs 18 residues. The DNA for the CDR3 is TGTGCCAGCAGCTTTGATCCTGGTATGGGACAGGAGCTATACGAGCAGTACTTC. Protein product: CASSFDPGMGQELYEQYF.

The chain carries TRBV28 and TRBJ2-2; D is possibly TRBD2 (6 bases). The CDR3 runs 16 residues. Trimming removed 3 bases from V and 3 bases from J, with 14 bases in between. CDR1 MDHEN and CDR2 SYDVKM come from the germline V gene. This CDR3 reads CASSLEGPSHTGELFF. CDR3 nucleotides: TGTGCCAGCAGTTTGGAGGGCCCCTCGCACACCGGGGAGCTGTTTTTT.

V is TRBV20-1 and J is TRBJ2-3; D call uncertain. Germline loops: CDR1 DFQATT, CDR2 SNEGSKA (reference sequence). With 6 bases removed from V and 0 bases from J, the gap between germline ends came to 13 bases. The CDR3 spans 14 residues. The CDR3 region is CSALTRTSTDTQYF. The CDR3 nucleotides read TGCAGTGCCCTGACCCGGACCAGCACAGATACGCAGTATTTT.

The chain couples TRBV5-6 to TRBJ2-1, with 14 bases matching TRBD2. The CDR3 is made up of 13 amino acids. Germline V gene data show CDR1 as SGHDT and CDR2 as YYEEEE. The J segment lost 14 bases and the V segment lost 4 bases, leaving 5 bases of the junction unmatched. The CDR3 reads CASSTGLAGVEFF. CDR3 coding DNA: TGTGCCAGCAGCACGGGACTAGCGGGAGTAGAGTTCTTC. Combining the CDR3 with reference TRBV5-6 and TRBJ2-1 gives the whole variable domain DAGVTQSPTHLIKTRGQQVTLRCSPKSGHDTVSWYQQALGQGPQFIFQYYEEEERQRGNFPDRFSGHQFPNYSSELNVNALLLGDSALYLCASSTGLAGVEFFGPGTRLTVL.

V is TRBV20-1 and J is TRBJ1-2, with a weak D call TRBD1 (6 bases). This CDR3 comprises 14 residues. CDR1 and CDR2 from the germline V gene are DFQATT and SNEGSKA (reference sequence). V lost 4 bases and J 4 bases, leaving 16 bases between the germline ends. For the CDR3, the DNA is TGCAGTGCTAACCGACAGGCTCTGAGCTATGGCTACACCTTC. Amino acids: CSANRQALSYGYTF.

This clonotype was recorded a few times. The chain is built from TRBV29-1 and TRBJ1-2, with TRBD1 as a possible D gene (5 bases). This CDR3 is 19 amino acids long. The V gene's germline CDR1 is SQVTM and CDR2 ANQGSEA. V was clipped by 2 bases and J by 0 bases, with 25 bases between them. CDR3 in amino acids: CSVESWDVQVDTPNYGYTF. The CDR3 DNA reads TGCAGCGTTGAAAGTTGGGACGTACAGGTGGATACCCCTAACTATGGCTACACCTTC.

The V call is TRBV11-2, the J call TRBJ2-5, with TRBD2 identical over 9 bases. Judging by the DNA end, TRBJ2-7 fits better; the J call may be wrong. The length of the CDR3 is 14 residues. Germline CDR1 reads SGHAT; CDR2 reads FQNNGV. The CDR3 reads CASSPTAGGSEQYF. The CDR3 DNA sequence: TGTGCCAGCAGCCCAACAGCGGGGGGTTCCGAGCAGTACTTC.

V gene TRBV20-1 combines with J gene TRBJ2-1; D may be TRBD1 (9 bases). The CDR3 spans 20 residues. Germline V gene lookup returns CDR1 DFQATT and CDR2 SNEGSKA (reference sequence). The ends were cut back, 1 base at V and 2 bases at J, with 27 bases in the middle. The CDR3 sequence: CSARGSGQGTERETYNEQFF. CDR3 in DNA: TGCAGTGCTAGAGGCTCGGGACAGGGAACCGAGCGGGAGACCTACAATGAGCAGTTCTTC.

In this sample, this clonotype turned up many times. Here the CDR3 DNA reads TGCGCCAGCAGCCTCGGGACAGTTAAAGAGACCCAGTACTTC. This encodes CASSLGTVKETQYF. V and J are TRBV4-1 and TRBJ2-5, with 7 bases aligning to TRBD1. Germline lookup yields CDR1 MGHRA and CDR2 YSYEKL. CDR3 size: 14 residues. After removal of 4 bases from V and 3 bases from J, the junction contained 5 bases not matched to a gene.

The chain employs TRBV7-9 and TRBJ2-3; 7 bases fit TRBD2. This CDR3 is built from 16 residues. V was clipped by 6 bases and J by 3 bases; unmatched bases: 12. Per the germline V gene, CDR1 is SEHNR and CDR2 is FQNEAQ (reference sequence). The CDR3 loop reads CASRPQGAGETDTQYF. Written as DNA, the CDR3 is TGTGCCAGCAGACCTCAGGGTGCGGGAGAAACAGATACGCAGTATTTT.

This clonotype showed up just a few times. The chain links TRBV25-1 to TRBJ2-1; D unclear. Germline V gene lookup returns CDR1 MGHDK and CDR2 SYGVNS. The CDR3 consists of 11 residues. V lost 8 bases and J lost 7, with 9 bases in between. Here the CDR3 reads CASGMVNEQFF. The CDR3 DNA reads TGTGCCAGCGGTATGGTGAATGAGCAGTTCTTC. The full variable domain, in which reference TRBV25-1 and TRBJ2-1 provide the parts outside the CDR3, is EADIYQTPRYLVIGTGKKITLECSQTMGHDKMYWYQQDPGMELHLIHYSYGVNSTEKGDLSSESTVSRIRTEHFPLTLESARPSHTSQYLCASGMVNEQFFGPGTRLTVL.

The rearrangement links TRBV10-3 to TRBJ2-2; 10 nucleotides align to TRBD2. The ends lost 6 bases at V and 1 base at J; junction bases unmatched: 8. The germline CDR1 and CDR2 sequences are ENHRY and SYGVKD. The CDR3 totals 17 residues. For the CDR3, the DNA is TGTGCCATCAGAAGTCTAGCGGGAGAAGAGAACACCGGGGAGCTGTTTTTT. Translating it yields CAIRSLAGEENTGELFF.

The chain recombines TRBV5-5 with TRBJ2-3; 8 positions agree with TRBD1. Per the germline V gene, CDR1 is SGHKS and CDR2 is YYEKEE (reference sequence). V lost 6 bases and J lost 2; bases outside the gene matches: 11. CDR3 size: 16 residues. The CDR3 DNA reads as TGTGCCAGCACCTGGCAGGGGGCGAGGTACACAGATACGCAGTATTTT. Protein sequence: CASTWQGARYTDTQYF.

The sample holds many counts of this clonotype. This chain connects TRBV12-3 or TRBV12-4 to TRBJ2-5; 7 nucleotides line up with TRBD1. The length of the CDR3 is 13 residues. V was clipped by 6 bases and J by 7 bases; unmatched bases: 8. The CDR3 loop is CASSPQGGVTQYF. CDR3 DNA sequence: TGTGCCAGCAGCCCCCAAGGGGGCGTGACCCAGTACTTC.

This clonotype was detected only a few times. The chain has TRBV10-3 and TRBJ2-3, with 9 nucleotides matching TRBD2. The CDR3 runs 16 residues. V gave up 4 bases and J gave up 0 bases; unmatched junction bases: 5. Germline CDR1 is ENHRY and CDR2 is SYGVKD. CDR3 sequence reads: CAISVASGASTDTQYF. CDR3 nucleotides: TGTGCCATCAGTGTGGCTAGCGGGGCAAGCACAGATACGCAGTATTTT.